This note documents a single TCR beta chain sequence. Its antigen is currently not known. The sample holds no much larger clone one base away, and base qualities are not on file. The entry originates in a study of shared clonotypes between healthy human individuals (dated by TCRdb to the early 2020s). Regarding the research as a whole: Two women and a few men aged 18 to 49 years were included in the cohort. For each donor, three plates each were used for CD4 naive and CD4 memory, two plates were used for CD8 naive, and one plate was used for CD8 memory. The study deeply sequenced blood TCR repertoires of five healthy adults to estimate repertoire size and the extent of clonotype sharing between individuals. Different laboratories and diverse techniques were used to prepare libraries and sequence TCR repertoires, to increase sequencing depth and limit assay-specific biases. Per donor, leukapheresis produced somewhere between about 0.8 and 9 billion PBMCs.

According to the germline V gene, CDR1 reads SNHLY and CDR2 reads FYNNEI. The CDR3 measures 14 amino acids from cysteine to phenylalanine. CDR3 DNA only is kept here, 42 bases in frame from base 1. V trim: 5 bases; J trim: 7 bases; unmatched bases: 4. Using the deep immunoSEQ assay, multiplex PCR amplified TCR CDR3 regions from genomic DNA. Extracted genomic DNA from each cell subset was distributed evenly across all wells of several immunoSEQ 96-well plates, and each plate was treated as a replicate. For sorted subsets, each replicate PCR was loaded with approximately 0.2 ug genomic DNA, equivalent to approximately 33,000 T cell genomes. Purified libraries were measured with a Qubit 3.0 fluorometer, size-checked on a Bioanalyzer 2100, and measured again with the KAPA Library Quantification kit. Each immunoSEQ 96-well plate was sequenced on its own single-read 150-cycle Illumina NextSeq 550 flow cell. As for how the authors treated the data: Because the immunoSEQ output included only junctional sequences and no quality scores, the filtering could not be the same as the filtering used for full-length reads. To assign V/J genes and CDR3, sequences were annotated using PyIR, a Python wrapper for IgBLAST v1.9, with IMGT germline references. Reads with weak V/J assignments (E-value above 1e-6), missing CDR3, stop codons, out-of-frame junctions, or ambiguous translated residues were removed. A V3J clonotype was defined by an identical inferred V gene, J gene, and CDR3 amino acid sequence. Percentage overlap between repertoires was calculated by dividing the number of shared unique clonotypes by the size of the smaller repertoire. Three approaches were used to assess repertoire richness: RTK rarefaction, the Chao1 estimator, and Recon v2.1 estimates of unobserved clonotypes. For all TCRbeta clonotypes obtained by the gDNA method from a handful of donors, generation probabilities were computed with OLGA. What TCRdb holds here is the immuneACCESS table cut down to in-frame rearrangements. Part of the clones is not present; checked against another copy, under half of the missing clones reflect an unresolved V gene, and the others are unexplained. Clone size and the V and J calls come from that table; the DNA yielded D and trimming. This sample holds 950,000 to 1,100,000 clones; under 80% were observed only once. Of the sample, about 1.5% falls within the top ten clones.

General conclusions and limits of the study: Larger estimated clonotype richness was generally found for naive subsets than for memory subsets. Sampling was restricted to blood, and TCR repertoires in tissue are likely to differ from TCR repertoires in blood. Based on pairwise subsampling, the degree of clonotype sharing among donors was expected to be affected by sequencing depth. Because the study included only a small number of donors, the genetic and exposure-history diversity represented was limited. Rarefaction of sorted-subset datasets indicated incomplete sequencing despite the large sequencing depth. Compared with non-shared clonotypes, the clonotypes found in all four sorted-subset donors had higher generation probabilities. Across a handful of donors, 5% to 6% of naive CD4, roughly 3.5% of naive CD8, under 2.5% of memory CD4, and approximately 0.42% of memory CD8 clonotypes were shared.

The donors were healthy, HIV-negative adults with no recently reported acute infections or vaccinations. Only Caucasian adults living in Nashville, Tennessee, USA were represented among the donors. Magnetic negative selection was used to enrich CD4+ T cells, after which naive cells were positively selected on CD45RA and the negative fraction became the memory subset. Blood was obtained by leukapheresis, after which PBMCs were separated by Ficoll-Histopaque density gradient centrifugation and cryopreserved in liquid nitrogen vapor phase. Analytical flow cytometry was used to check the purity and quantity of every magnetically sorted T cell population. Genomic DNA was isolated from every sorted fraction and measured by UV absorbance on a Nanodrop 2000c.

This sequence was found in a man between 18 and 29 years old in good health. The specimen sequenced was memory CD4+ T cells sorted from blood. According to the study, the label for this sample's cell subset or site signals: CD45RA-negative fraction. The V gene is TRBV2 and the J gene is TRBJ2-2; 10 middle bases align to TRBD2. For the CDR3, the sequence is CASSLVAGGGELFF. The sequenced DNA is TGTGCCAGCAGTCTGGTAGCGGGAGGCGGGGAGCTGTTTTTT.